This T cell receptor beta chain was retrieved from a study of blood T cell repertoires in COVID-19. Original analysis: Cell counts per sample came from amplifying reference gene primers. Using immunoSEQ multiplex PCR, the repertoire was profiled, and TCRdb retains in-frame clones only, with some absent. Clone size and V and J calls were adopted from that table, with D and trimming inferred from the DNA. The sample yields 200,000 to 250,000 clones, roughly 86% seen once. There are 15 residues in the CDR3. V lost 2 bases to trimming and J lost 6 bases; unmatched junction nucleotides: 8. CDR1 is ENHRY, CDR2 SYGVKD, per germline.

The chain carries TRBV10-3 and TRBJ1-2, with 8 bases aligning to TRBD1. Sequenced material: peripheral blood. The sequence was obtained from a woman aged 55-75 years with acute or convalescent COVID-19. CDR3 bases: TGTGCCATCAGTGAGAGGGCTGACAGGGGCGATGGCTACACCTTC. Its protein is CAISERADRGDGYTF.